A few counts support the clone carrying this T cell receptor (beta chain). Its antigen is still unknown. PCR was performed a second time for about 7 to 12 cycles using a sample-barcoded 5' primer and a J-beta primer mix. Per-sample output comprised a minimum of 2.5 million paired-end reads containing CDR3. In TCRdb, the 5' RACE reads were re-called with MiXCR into one record per CDR3 protein. The sample lists around 1,900,000 distinct CDR3 sequences, roughly 43% occurring once. These data are taken from a study of blood T cells in healthy people across ages. Points from the study as a whole: Diversity of TCR beta correlated strongly with naive T cell percentage.

The ends were cut back, 7 bases at V and 5 bases at J, with 14 bases in the middle. The CDR3 extends over 13 amino acids. Per the germline V gene, CDR1 is LGHNA and CDR2 is YSLEER. What was sequenced was blood. The clonotype comes from a human donor in good health. The rearrangement joins TRBV4-3 to TRBJ1-2; a weak D match, TRBD1 (5 bases). The CDR3 sequence is CASTNDQGYGYTF. CDR3 coding DNA: TGCGCCAGCACGAACGATCAGGGTTATGGCTACACCTTC.